This entry concerns a single TCR beta chain. Its antigen is unknown. Base qualities were left out, and no much larger clone turns up one base away. Other DNA sequences in this specimen translate into the identical CDR3. In total, 500 to 700 healthy bone marrow donors made up the cohort. All cohort members were sampled while nominally healthy, although unrecorded immune exposures were likely present. Of the 650 to 700 cohort members, 250 to 300 had positive CMV serostatus and just over 350 had negative CMV serostatus, and CMV serostatus was not recorded for the donor. Each donor provided a peripheral blood sample, and peripheral blood mononuclear cells were used for TCR beta sequencing. The Qiagen DNeasy Blood Extraction Kit was used to extract genomic DNA from the blood cell samples. Libraries were constructed by the immunoSEQ multiplex PCR assay. For the multiplex PCR, a mixture combining 60 forward primers for TCR Vbeta segments and 13 reverse primers for TCR Jbeta segments was used. Amplification of the CDR3 region of rearranged TCR beta genes was performed with a multiplex PCR assay on genomic DNA. The Illumina HiSeq System was used to sequence the amplified TCR beta libraries as 87-base-pair reads. The authors' analysis ran thus. A later analysis counted approximately 84 million unique TCR beta chains across the 666 repertoires, and approximately 11 million of these chains were shared by at least two donors. A nearest-neighbor algorithm error-corrected the raw reads and collapsed the reads into unique sequences, merging closely related sequences to remove PCR and sequencing errors. Alignment of CDR3 sequences to IMGT reference sequences was used to assign V, D and J gene segments. For a sequence to be retained, a match of at least six nucleotides was required to both a V gene segment and a J gene segment. A rearrangement was called productive if the CDR3 had no stop codons and remained in frame with V and J, and every other rearrangement was called non-productive. CDR3 was defined by IMGT convention, running from the second conserved V-encoded cysteine to the conserved J-encoded phenylalanine. In an earlier analysis of more than 550 of the donors, sequences lacking an unambiguous match to a single V gene segment were excluded. In an earlier analysis of approximately 550 of the donors, V segments were called functional above 56.7% productive rearrangements and were called segregating when the between-donor standard deviation exceeded 5%. To diagnose cytomegalovirus status from the catalog of TCR beta chain sequences, a statistical classification framework was built. V and J gene assignment, in a later analysis, came from comparing TCR nucleotide sequences with IMGT/GENE-DB human TR gene sequences. In a later analysis, CDR3 sequences and most-parsimonious VDJ recombination scenarios were assigned using the TCRdist pipeline. In a later analysis, every TCR beta chain was defined by the combination of its CDR3 amino acid sequence and its V-gene family, and reads without a unique V-gene family were dropped. A later analysis removed 592 highly shared, low-generation-probability nucleotide sequences to deal with suspected cross-contamination and a sequencing artifact. A later analysis calculated a clonal expansion index for each public chain from normalized within-repertoire ranks of inferred template counts. In a later analysis, generation probabilities were computed with a VDJ recombination model fitted to out-of-frame rearrangements, and the resulting probabilities were checked against IGoR. Hypergeometric tests were used in a later analysis to score TCR-TCR, TCR-HLA and TCR-CMV co-occurrence, with a repertoire-size bias correction applied to the TCR pairs. A later analysis estimated false discovery rates by permuting HLA or CMV assignments 20 times. In a later analysis, co-occurring TCRs were grouped with DBSCAN, and TCRdist sequence similarity was added when clustering was performed within HLA-allele-positive subsets. Co-occurrence clustering excluded repertoires with fewer than 30,000 or more than 120,000 public chains, plus five with anomalous nucleotide sharing. TCRdb retrieved this table from immuneACCESS and kept in-frame rearrangements only. Not all clones are present; in checked studies, unresolved V genes account for under half, and no reason is known for the remainder. V and J calls and clone size are as listed in that table; D and trimming were resolved from the DNA. The sample has about 120,000 clones on record, more than 70% of them singletons. Together, the top ten hold about 0.94% of the sample.

CDR1 SGDLS and CDR2 YYNGEE were looked up in the germline V gene. The CDR3 starts with the cysteine, ends with the phenylalanine, and has 16 residues. The kept DNA is CDR3 alone, 48 bases in frame from the first base. Trimming costs V 0 bases and J 1 base, and their ends lie 12 bases apart. The sample is drawn from a study of cytomegalovirus exposure and HLA in healthy donors (dated by TCRdb to the late 2010s). Study-level background: An earlier analysis of some 550 of the donors reported 276 Gb of sequence data and 117 million unique TCR beta sequences from some 180 million T cells. Rather than using new phenotypic data, the later analysis identified candidate immune exposures from TCR beta sequences and from how often those sequences occurred across donors. Roughly 5 DR-DQ haplotypes were treated as single units for association and clustering because of strong linkage in the cohort. Among the approximately 420 genotyped donors, 75% to 90% belonged to the genetic ancestry cluster associated with self-reported Caucasian donors. The study combined high-throughput TCR immunosequencing, statistical association of individual TCRs with disease status, and machine learning to predict cytomegalovirus infection status. The study profiled the T cell repertoires of under 850 subjects by immunosequencing and related them to cytomegalovirus serostatus. The study aimed to test whether cataloging public T cell receptors could reveal signatures of past pathogen exposure. Donor age, sex, ethnicity and CMV serostatus were compiled alongside the repertoire data. Among around 400 genotyped donors of the cohort, an average of roughly 230,000 unique TCR beta nucleotide sequences was sequenced per donor, of which 15% to 20% were non-productive. A later analysis re-examined previously published TCR beta repertoires from more than 550 donors and added high-resolution HLA genotyping to investigate patterns of TCR occurrence. An earlier analysis of 450 to 750 of the donors used high-throughput TCR beta sequencing to judge whether each TCR beta V gene segment behaved as functional or pseudogenic. Typing coverage differed by locus: A, B, C, DRB1 and DQB1 were typed in roughly 629-630 donors, DQA1 in 500 to 550, DPA1 in 600 to 610, and DPB1 in 472. Every repertoire in the discovery cohort had been generated on one and the same sequencing platform. A later genetic analysis took genome-wide SNP genotypes for about 55% of the 666 donors and used that subset as a discovery cohort. HLA typing included class I and class II loci at four-digit resolution. An early release covering roughly 600 HLA-typed donors comprised about 300 gigabases of sequencing data and approximately 85 million unique TCR sequences. In addition to the first cohort of 666 subjects, a separate validation cohort of 100 to 150 different subjects was used.

General study outcomes and caveats: In a later analysis, the rate of TCR association differed among HLA loci, with DRB1 alleles having the most associated TCRs and HLA-C alleles having the fewest. Immune exposure information for the cohort was limited to CMV serostatus. The authors suggested that the approach could potentially be generalized to other disease states and immunological phenotypes. Sequencing depth was assumed to be roughly uniform across donors in the presence/absence analyses, though that assumption may not hold. A later genetic analysis associated a missense DCLRE1C variant with V-gene and J-gene trimming of TCR beta chains, and an independent cohort replicated the association. Most TCR sequences were observed very rarely across donors, whereas some public TCRs were present in many individuals. The 87-base-pair reads could not distinguish some IMGT-functional V segments, including TRBV6-2 and TRBV6-3, so those segments were excluded. The classifier was reported to diagnose cytomegalovirus status with high specificity and sensitivity in both the original cohort and the validation cohort. Over 15 rarely observed V segments, including chromosome 9 orphons, were excluded from the earlier analysis of several hundred of the donors because counts were too low. The study listed 164 TCR beta chains as associated with cytomegalovirus. Compared with the 666-donor mean, donors in an Asian-associated ancestry cluster had fewer N-insertions in productive TCRs, according to a later genetic analysis. In this cohort, only TCR beta chains were sequenced, and detectable features were limited by the absence of alpha or paired-chain data. Strong co-occurrence of HLA alleles, especially DR and DQ, made assigning TCR associations to individual alleles difficult. At a false discovery rate of 0.05, a later analysis linked under 20,000 TCR beta sequences to specific HLA alleles. In an earlier analysis of around 600 of the donors, most TCR beta V segments were observed in productive rearrangements about 87% or about 30% of the time, broadly matching IMGT annotations. Most CMV-associated TCR beta chains appeared to be HLA-restricted in a later analysis, and the HLA associations seemed to be driven largely by CMV exposure. Correlated functional status among segregating V segments might reflect linkage disequilibrium, but an unknown experimental factor could not be ruled out. HLA typing was unavailable for some donors at each locus, so association tests used only the typed subset. A further reported finding was that TCR beta sequences accurately predicted the HLA-A and HLA-B alleles for most subjects in the first cohort. In vitro tests confirmed that three of the cytomegalovirus-associated TCR beta chains recognize cytomegalovirus antigens. According to a later analysis, parvovirus B19, influenza, CMV and Epstein-Barr virus appeared linked to several top co-occurrence clusters. The sequencing pipeline was judged likely to have produced a cluster of highly shared sequence variants as a technical artifact. In a later analysis, HLA-associated TCR beta chains were found to be more clonally expanded and to have lower generation probabilities than equally common non-associated chains.

This clonotype was sampled from a human donor in good health. Recombination connected TRBV9 to TRBJ2-3; a tentative D match to TRBD2 spans 6 bases. The sample consisted of PBMCs. In nucleotide form, the sequence is TGTGCCAGCAGCGTAGGGAGGGGACCTGGCACAGATACGCAGTATTTT. This is translated as CASSVGRGPGTDTQYF.